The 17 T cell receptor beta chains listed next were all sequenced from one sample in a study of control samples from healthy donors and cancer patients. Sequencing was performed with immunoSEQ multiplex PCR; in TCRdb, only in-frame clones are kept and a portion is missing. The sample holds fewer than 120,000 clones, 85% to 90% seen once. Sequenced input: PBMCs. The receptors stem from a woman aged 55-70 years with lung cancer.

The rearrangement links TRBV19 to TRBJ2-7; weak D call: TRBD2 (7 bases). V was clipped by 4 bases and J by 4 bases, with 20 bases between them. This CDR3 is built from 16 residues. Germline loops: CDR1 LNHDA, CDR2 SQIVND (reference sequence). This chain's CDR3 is CASSSPGGRASYEQYF. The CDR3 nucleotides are TGTGCCAGTAGTAGCCCGGGGGGCAGGGCCTCGTACGAGCAGTACTTC.

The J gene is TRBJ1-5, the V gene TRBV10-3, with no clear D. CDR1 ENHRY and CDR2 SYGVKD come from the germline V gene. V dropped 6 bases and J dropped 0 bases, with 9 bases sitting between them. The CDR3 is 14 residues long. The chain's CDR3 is CAIRGSGSNQPQHF. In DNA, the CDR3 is TGTGCCATCAGGGGGAGCGGTAGCAATCAGCCCCAGCATTTT.

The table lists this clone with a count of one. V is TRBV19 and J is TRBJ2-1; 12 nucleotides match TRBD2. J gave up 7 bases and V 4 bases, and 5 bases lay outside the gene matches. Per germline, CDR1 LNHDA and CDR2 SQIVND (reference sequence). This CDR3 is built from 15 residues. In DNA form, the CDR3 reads TGTGCCAGTAGTACCGGACTAGCGGGATTAAATGAGCAGTTCTTC. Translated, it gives CASSTGLAGLNEQFF.

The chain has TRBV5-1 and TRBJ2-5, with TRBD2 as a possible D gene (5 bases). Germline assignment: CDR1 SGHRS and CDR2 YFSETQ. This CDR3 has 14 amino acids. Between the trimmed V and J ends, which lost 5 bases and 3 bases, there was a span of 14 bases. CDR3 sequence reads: CASRDPRAEETQYF. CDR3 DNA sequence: TGCGCCAGCAGGGACCCGCGGGCCGAAGAGACCCAGTACTTC.

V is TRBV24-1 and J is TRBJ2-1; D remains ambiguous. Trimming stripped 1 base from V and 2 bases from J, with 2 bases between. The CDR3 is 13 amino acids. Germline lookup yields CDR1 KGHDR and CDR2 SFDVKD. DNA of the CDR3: TGTGCCACCAGTGATTTTCCCTACAATGAGCAGTTCTTC. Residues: CATSDFPYNEQFF.

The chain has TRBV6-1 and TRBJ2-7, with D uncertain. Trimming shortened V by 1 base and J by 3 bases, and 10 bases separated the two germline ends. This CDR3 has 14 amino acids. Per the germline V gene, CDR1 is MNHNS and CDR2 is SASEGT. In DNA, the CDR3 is TGTGCCAGCAGTGAAGATGGTAGCTTCTACGAGCAGTACTTC. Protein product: CASSEDGSFYEQYF.

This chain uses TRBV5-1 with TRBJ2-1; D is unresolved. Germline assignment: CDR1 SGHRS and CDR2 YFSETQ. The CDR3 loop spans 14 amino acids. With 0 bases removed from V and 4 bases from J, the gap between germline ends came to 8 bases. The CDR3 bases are TGCGCCAGCAGCTTGGAGTTGGATTACAATGAGCAGTTCTTC. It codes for CASSLELDYNEQFF.

In nucleotides, the CDR3 is TGTGCCAGCAGTGATATCTATGGCTACACCTTC. Translated, it gives CASSDIYGYTF. V usage is TRBV6-2 or TRBV6-3 and J usage is TRBJ1-2; D ambiguous. Trimming cost V 5 bases and J 4 bases, with 5 bases left between them. Per the germline V gene, CDR1 is MNHEY and CDR2 is SVGEGT. The CDR3 has 11 residues.

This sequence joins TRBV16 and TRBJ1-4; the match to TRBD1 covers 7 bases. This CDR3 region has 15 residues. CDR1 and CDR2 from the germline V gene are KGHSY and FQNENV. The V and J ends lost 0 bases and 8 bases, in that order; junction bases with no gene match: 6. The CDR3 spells CASSQSPGQMEKLFF. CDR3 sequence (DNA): TGTGCCAGCAGCCAATCCCCGGGACAGATGGAAAAACTGTTTTTT.

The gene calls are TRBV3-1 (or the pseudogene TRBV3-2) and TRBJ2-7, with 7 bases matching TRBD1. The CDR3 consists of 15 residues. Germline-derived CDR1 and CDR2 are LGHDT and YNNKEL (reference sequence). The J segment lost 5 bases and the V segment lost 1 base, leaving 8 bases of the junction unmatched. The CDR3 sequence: CASSQVGTTGDEQYF. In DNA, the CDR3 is TGTGCCAGCAGCCAAGTGGGGACAACAGGGGACGAGCAGTACTTC.

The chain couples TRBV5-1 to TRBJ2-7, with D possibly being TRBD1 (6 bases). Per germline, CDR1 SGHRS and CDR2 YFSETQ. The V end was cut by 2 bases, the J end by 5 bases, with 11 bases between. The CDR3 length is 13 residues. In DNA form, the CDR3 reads TGCGCCAGCAGCTTTATACAGGGAAACGAGCAGTACTTC. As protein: CASSFIQGNEQYF.

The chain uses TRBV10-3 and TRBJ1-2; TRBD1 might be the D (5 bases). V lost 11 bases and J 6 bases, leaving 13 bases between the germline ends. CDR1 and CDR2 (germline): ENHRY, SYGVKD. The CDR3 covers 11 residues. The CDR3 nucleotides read TGTGCCGTCGAGGGGCAGCATGGCTACACCTTC. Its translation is CAVEGQHGYTF.

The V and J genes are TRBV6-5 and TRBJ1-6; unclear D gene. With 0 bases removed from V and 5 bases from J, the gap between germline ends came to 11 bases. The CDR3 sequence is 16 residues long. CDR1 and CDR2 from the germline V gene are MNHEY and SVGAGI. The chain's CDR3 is CASSYSARRNNSPLHF. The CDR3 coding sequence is TGTGCCAGCAGTTACTCCGCGAGGCGGAATAATTCACCCCTCCACTTT.

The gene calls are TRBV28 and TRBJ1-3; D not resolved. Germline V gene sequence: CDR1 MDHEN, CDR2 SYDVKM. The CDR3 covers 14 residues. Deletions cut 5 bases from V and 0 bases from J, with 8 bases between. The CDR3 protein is CASSAYSSGNTIYF. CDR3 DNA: TGTGCCAGCAGTGCCTACAGCTCTGGAAACACCATATATTTT. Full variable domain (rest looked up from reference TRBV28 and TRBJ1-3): DVKVTQSSRYLVKRTGEKVFLECVQDMDHENMFWYRQDPGLGLRLIYFSYDVKMKEKGDIPEGYSVSREKKERFSLILESASTNQTSMYLCASSAYSSGNTIYFGEGSWLTVV.

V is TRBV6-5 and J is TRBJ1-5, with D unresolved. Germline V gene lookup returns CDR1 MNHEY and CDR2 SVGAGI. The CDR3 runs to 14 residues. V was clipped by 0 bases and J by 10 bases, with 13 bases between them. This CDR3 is CASSYSQGRQPQHF. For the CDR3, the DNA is TGTGCCAGCAGTTACTCACAAGGGAGACAACCCCAGCATTTT.

The chain's CDR3 is CASSPQGGNTGELFF. The CDR3 bases are TGTGCCAGCAGCCCACAGGGAGGCAACACCGGGGAGCTGTTTTTT. This chain links TRBV7-9 with TRBJ2-2; the D gene could be TRBD1 or TRBD2 (6 bases each). Germline CDR1 reads SEHNR; CDR2 reads FQNEAQ (reference sequence). V dropped 5 bases and J dropped 2 bases, with 12 bases sitting between them. This CDR3 is built from 15 residues.

The CDR3 DNA is TGTGCCAGCAGTGAATGGGCGGGGATTGCCTACAATGAGCAGTTCTTC. This translates into CASSEWAGIAYNEQFF. The rearrangement links TRBV6-1 to TRBJ2-1; TRBD2 is a possible D gene (6 bases). Trimming pared 2 bases from V and 2 bases from J, leaving 13 bases between. This CDR3 is built from 16 residues. CDR1 MNHNS and CDR2 SASEGT come from the germline V gene.